This T cell receptor beta chain was observed in a study of T cells after yellow fever vaccination. This clonotype was counted a few times. The antigen is undetermined. 5'RACE template switching produced TCR cDNA carrying a universal primer site and UMIs. TCRdb independently ran MiXCR on the 5' RACE reads; one entry per CDR3 protein. The table records hundreds of thousands of distinct CDR3 sequences, roughly 21% of them present only once. Notes on the study in general: Weaker, the secondary response had a peak occurring faster, on day 5 versus 15. Post-booster reappearance was seen for most primary-vaccination clones (around 96% CD4, around 88% CD8). FACS-sorted repertoires could harbor abundant contaminating bulk-population clonotypes.

The source was PBMCs, collected 15 days after the yellow fever booster vaccination. This TCR derives from a man aged 25-40 years who received the YFV17D yellow fever vaccine.

CDR3 loop: CASTLGGSITEQYF. The DNA for the CDR3 is TGTGCCAGCACCCTAGGGGGGAGCATTACCGAGCAGTACTTC. This rearrangement joins TRBV7-2 to TRBJ2-7; D might be TRBD1 or TRBD2, each matching 6 bases. Trimming left V 7 bases short and J 6 bases short, with 19 bases between. Looked up from germline, CDR1 is SGHTA and CDR2 is FQGNSA. This CDR3 has 14 residues.